These 26 T cell receptor beta chains came from one sample sequenced in a study of blood T cell repertoires in COVID-19. Clones were sequenced by immunoSEQ multiplex PCR, and TCRdb holds only the in-frame ones, with some missing. Among approximately 220,000 clones listed, about 87% were seen once. The sequenced sample consisted of PBMCs or T cells enriched from blood (not recorded which). Source of these receptors: a woman in her 30s who had recovered from COVID-19.

This sequence joins TRBV4-1 and TRBJ2-7; D unclear. The V gene lost 5 bases and the J gene lost 3 bases, with 14 bases spanning the gap. Germline CDR1 reads MGHRA; CDR2 reads YSYEKL. CDR3 length: 14 residues. The CDR3 DNA follows: TGCGCCAGCAGCTCTGCCGACATTCTCTACGAGCAGTACTTC. This gives the protein CASSSADILYEQYF.

This clone was seen once. Here the CDR3 DNA reads TGTGCCACCAGTGATTTATCTAGCGGGGTTAGCACAGATACGCAGTATTTT. Its translation: CATSDLSSGVSTDTQYF. The gene calls are TRBV24-1 and TRBJ2-3; 9 bases line up with TRBD2. Germline CDR1 and CDR2: KGHDR and SFDVKD. The ends lost 1 base at V and 0 bases at J; junction bases unmatched: 4. The CDR3 runs 17 residues.

The gene calls are TRBV19 and TRBJ2-5; 7 nucleotides line up with TRBD2. CDR3 length equals 18 residues. Germline loops: CDR1 LNHDA, CDR2 SQIVND (reference sequence). V lost 3 bases to trimming and J lost 4 bases; unmatched junction nucleotides: 17. The CDR3 DNA follows: TGTGCCAGTAGTATTTTCGCGTCGCGGGGGTCAGAGGGAGAGACCCAGTACTTC. It translates to CASSIFASRGSEGETQYF.

The chain employs TRBV7-2 and TRBJ1-5, with a tentative D call TRBD1 (5 bases). In germline, CDR1 is SGHTA, CDR2 FQGNSA. The CDR3 is 15 amino acids. Trimming removed 5 bases from V and 3 bases from J, with 14 bases in between. The CDR3: CASSDRNGVNQPQHF. For the CDR3, the DNA is TGTGCCAGCAGCGACAGAAATGGGGTCAATCAGCCCCAGCATTTT.

This clone was counted a few times. The gene calls are TRBV7-9 and TRBJ1-2, with D unresolved. This CDR3 region has 17 residues. V was trimmed by 1 base and J by 6 bases, leaving 21 bases between them. The germline V gene has CDR1 SEHNR and CDR2 FQNEAQ (reference sequence). The DNA for the CDR3 is TGTGCCAGCAGCTTAGGCCTTGCCCGCCGGGAGTTTGATGGCTACACCTTC. Translation: CASSLGLARREFDGYTF.

This chain links TRBV6-2 or TRBV6-3 with TRBJ2-7, with TRBD1 matching over 7 bases. V trimming: 6 bases; J trimming: 5 bases; junction bases outside the gene matches: 7. Germline CDR1 reads MNHEY; CDR2 reads SVGEGT. The CDR3 spans 13 residues. The CDR3 region is CASSPLTGNEQYF. The CDR3 DNA reads TGTGCCAGCAGCCCTCTGACAGGGAACGAGCAGTACTTC.

The V gene is TRBV5-1, the J gene TRBJ1-4; 8 bases fit TRBD1. Trimming took 4 bases from V and 7 from J; bases not matched to a gene: 9. This CDR3 spans 15 amino acids. The germline gives CDR1 SGHRS, CDR2 YFSETQ. Here the CDR3 reads CASSLGTGSGEKLFF. CDR3 nucleotides: TGCGCCAGCAGCCTAGGGACAGGTTCCGGTGAAAAACTGTTTTTT.

This chain joins TRBV9 and TRBJ2-3; 7 positions match TRBD1. Germline CDR1 SGDLS, CDR2 YYNGEE. J gave up 0 bases and V 4 bases, and 5 bases lay outside the gene matches. CDR3 length: 15 residues. CDR3 sequence reads: CASSQGEGSTDTQYF. In DNA, the CDR3 is TGTGCCAGCAGCCAGGGGGAAGGGAGCACAGATACGCAGTATTTT.

The J gene is TRBJ1-2, the V gene TRBV9; 11 nucleotides line up with TRBD1. The J segment lost 5 bases and the V segment lost 4 bases, leaving 10 bases of the junction unmatched. CDR1 and CDR2 from the germline V gene are SGDLS and YYNGEE. The CDR3 has 16 residues. The DNA for the CDR3 is TGTGCCAGCAGCCAGGGGACAGGGGGAGCCTTATATGGCTACACCTTC. This codes for CASSQGTGGALYGYTF.

The rearrangement joins TRBV24-1 to TRBJ2-3, with 9 bases identical to TRBD1. Unmatched junction bases numbered 3, after V lost 9 bases and J lost 6 bases. Germline assignment: CDR1 KGHDR and CDR2 SFDVKD. The CDR3 consists of 12 residues. CDR3 bases: TGTGCCACCTCACAGGGGGCGGATACGCAGTATTTT. It is translated as CATSQGADTQYF.

V is TRBV2 and J is TRBJ2-7, with a tentative D call TRBD1 (7 bases). Trimming removed 6 bases at V and 0 bases at J, with 15 bases between. In germline, CDR1 is SNHLY, CDR2 FYNNEI. The CDR3 extends over 15 amino acids. CDR3 sequence reads: CASSVEGTVSYEQYF. The CDR3 DNA is TGTGCCAGCAGCGTGGAGGGGACAGTCTCCTACGAGCAGTACTTC.

V gene TRBV27 combines with J gene TRBJ1-2, with 9 bases fitting TRBD1. Germline values: CDR1 MNHEY, CDR2 SMNVEV (reference sequence). V dropped 3 bases and J dropped 4; count of bases not matched to a gene: 3. This CDR3 contains 14 residues. The CDR3 protein is CASSFGTGSYGYTF. As DNA, the CDR3 is TGTGCCAGCAGTTTCGGGACAGGGAGCTATGGCTACACCTTC.

The chain combines TRBV19 with TRBJ1-2, with TRBD1 identical over 8 bases. The CDR3 has 13 residues. Germline CDR1 is LNHDA and CDR2 is SQIVND (reference sequence). The V gene end was trimmed by 7 bases and the J gene end by 5 bases; junction bases not matched to a gene: 6. Written as DNA, the CDR3 is TGTGCCAGTACAGGGGGCGCTTGGTATGGCTACACCTTC. It translates to CASTGGAWYGYTF.

This clone was counted a few times. The chain uses TRBV6-6 and TRBJ2-5; tentatively, D is TRBD2 (5 bases). V dropped 5 bases and J dropped 10 bases, with 11 bases sitting between them. From germline, CDR1 is MNHNY and CDR2 SVGAGI (reference sequence). The CDR3 is 11 residues long. DNA for the CDR3: TGTGCCAGCAGTCTCGCGGGTATCCAGTACTTC. Translated, it gives CASSLAGIQYF.

The V gene is TRBV5-5, the J gene TRBJ1-6; D is possibly TRBD1 (5 bases). Germline V gives CDR1 SGHKS, CDR2 YYEKEE (reference sequence). The CDR3 covers 14 residues. V lost 5 bases and J 5 bases, leaving 11 bases between the germline ends. The CDR3 is CASSLTANNSPLHF. In nucleotides, the CDR3 is TGTGCCAGCAGTCTGACAGCTAATAATTCACCCCTCCACTTT.

V usage is TRBV27 and J usage is TRBJ1-2, with D possibly being TRBD1 (6 bases). The CDR3 is 17 residues long. With 0 bases removed from V and 4 bases from J, the gap between germline ends came to 18 bases. CDR1 and CDR2 from the germline V gene are MNHEY and SMNVEV (reference sequence). CDR3 in DNA: TGTGCCAGCAGTTTATCTGGGGGCGCGAACCCCTTCTATGGCTACACCTTC. This gives the protein CASSLSGGANPFYGYTF.

This clone was seen a single time. The chain employs TRBV2 and TRBJ1-6; D not certain. This CDR3 has 12 residues. CDR1 and CDR2 (germline): SNHLY, FYNNEI. Trimming left V 8 bases short and J 10 bases short, with 12 bases between. DNA of the CDR3: TGTGCCAGCTCGGGGAACCCCTCACCCCTCCACTTT. This encodes CASSGNPSPLHF.

This rearrangement joins TRBV9 to TRBJ2-1, with D perhaps TRBD1 (6 bases). The CDR3 totals 14 residues. Trimming stripped 6 bases from V and 7 bases from J, with 17 bases between. The germline CDR1 and CDR2 sequences are SGDLS and YYNGEE. The chain's CDR3 is CASKAGALENEQFF. CDR3 bases: TGTGCCAGCAAGGCAGGGGCTCTAGAGAATGAGCAGTTCTTC.

This chain connects TRBV5-6 to TRBJ2-3; D possibly corresponds to TRBD2 (5 bases). Trimming left V 5 bases short and J 2 bases short, with 12 bases between. This CDR3 region has 14 residues. Germline values: CDR1 SGHDT, CDR2 YYEEEE. The CDR3 protein is CASSPGSLTDTQYF. As DNA, the CDR3 is TGTGCCAGCAGTCCTGGGAGCCTCACAGATACGCAGTATTTT.

The V call is TRBV6-5, the J call TRBJ2-7; possibly TRBD1 for D (5 bases). V was trimmed by 3 bases and J by 0 bases, leaving 12 bases between them. The germline CDR1 and CDR2 sequences are MNHEY and SVGAGI. The CDR3 covers 15 residues. The CDR3 bases are TGTGCCAGCAGTTATTGGACAAAGAGCTCCTACGAGCAGTACTTC. It is translated as CASSYWTKSSYEQYF.

The chain recombines TRBV10-3 with TRBJ1-1; D call uncertain. V shed 4 bases and J shed 2 bases, with 11 bases lying between them. The CDR3 consists of 14 residues. In germline, CDR1 is ENHRY, CDR2 SYGVKD. The CDR3 reads CAISGGLLNTEAFF. The CDR3 nucleotides are TGTGCCATCAGTGGTGGACTACTAAACACTGAAGCTTTCTTT.

The rearrangement joins TRBV18 to TRBJ1-6; D is possibly TRBD1 (6 bases). Germline V gives CDR1 KGHSH, CDR2 LQKENI. V gave up 2 bases and J gave up 16 bases, with 21 bases separating them. This CDR3 is built from 15 residues. The CDR3 spells CASSPAAGVERKLHF. The CDR3 DNA sequence: TGTGCCAGCTCACCAGCAGCAGGGGTGGAAAGAAAACTCCACTTT.

The chain couples TRBV4-1 to TRBJ2-7; 11 bases line up with TRBD1. V gave up 5 bases and J gave up 2 bases; unmatched junction bases: 5. The germline CDR1 and CDR2 sequences are MGHRA and YSYEKL. The CDR3 totals 15 residues. CDR3 nucleotide sequence: TGCGCCAGCAGCTTCCGGGACAGGGGGGCCTACGAGCAGTACTTC. Protein sequence: CASSFRDRGAYEQYF.

The V call is TRBV4-3, the J call TRBJ1-4; the D gene is possibly TRBD1 (5 bases). The germline V gene has CDR1 LGHNA and CDR2 YSLEER. Trimming shortened V by 0 bases and J by 8 bases, and 19 bases separated the two germline ends. There are 17 residues in the CDR3. The CDR3 coding sequence is TGCGCCAGCAGCCAAGATCCCGGGGGAAGTGCTAGGGAAAAACTGTTTTTT. Translated: CASSQDPGGSAREKLFF.

The chain combines TRBV9 with TRBJ1-4; possibly TRBD1 for D (5 bases). V gave up 3 bases and J gave up 3 bases, with 12 bases separating them. Germline CDR1 is SGDLS and CDR2 is YYNGEE. This CDR3 has 15 residues. The CDR3 DNA is TGTGCCAGCAGCGGCAGGGAGGGCTCTAATGAAAAACTGTTTTTT. This translates into CASSGREGSNEKLFF.

The gene calls are TRBV19 and TRBJ1-4; D not resolved. The CDR3 runs to 14 residues. The V end was cut by 4 bases, the J end by 7 bases, with 13 bases between. The germline CDR1 and CDR2 sequences are LNHDA and SQIVND (reference sequence). CDR3 sequence: CASSTNGSGEKLFF. The CDR3 DNA reads as TGTGCCAGTAGTACTAATGGATCGGGTGAAAAACTGTTTTTT.